The 2 T cell receptor beta chains given below trace back to one sample, sequenced in a study of graft-versus-host responses after intestinal transplantation. Method: immunoSEQ multiplex PCR; TCRdb's copy keeps in-frame clones and lacks some. This table holds roughly 90,000 clones, around 93% found once. Antigen specificity for these receptors is unknown. The source was unstimulated CD4+ T cells sorted from spleen or lymph node cells, collected before transplant. The source of these receptors is a human donor who was the organ donor for an intestinal transplant.

The chain links TRBV28 to TRBJ2-5, with 7 bases that match TRBD2. The CDR3 consists of 17 residues. J was trimmed by 1 base and V by 6 bases; bases with no gene match: 14. Germline lookup yields CDR1 MDHEN and CDR2 SYDVKM. The DNA of the CDR3 is TGTGCCAGCAGAGGGAGCAGACTAGCTTTACTCCAAGAGACCCAGTACTTC. As protein: CASRGSRLALLQETQYF.

This chain links TRBV28 with TRBJ1-1; 7 nucleotides line up with TRBD1. The CDR3 covers 15 residues. Trimming took 4 bases from V and 3 from J; bases not matched to a gene: 8. Germline V gives CDR1 MDHEN, CDR2 SYDVKM. DNA of the CDR3: TGTGCCAGCAGTTCAGGCGGGACAGTGGACACTGAAGCTTTCTTT. Encoded protein: CASSSGGTVDTEAFF.